This T cell receptor (beta chain) comes out of a study of OX40 agonist ivuxolimab in advanced cancers. Overall study results and limits: Some nonresponders also had low normalized T-cell clonal expansion.

TCRdb's table, derived via immunoSEQ multiplex PCR, lists solely in-frame clones and lacks some. Among 55,000 to 75,000 clones, 85% were seen once, and the ten largest hold 3.5% to 4.5%. Comment on this clone: What it binds is not known.

CDR1 is SGHDT and CDR2 is YYEEEE in the germline V gene. V lost 4 bases and J lost 0, with 5 bases in between. The length of the CDR3 is 12 residues. Sequenced material: CD4+ or CD8+ T cells sorted from blood, taken in a trial of the OX40 agonist ivuxolimab. The receptor comes from an adult with an advanced solid tumor such as melanoma, head and neck, liver or kidney cancer. The rearrangement links TRBV5-6 to TRBJ2-7; D not certain. This CDR3 is CASSGSSYEQYF. CDR3 DNA sequence: TGTGCCAGCAGCGGCAGCTCCTACGAGCAGTACTTC.